These T cell receptor beta chains were read from a single sample in a study of post-analysis software for immune sequencing data. TCRdb re-called the PCR reads through MiXCR, storing one row per CDR3 protein. The repertoire holds about 540,000 distinct CDR3 sequences, with around 34% as singletons. Sequencing was carried out using blood. The receptors originated from a girl aged 2 to 17 with multiple sclerosis. Each CDR3 is given with its conserved first and last residue. D genes are given only for firm matches. Not all rows give a size; the values are once, few, many and, for expanded clones, a class.

d_call j_call clone_size v_call cdr3_nt cdr3_aa
TRBD1 TRBJ2-7 once TRBV20-1 TGCAGTGCTAGGCTAGGTACAGGGGGCAATGAGCAGTACTTC CSARLGTGGNEQYF
NA TRBJ1-1 once TRBV5-1 TGCGCCAGCAGCTTGCGGGGGCCGGGGACTGAAGCTTTCTTT CASSLRGPGTEAFF
TRBD1 TRBJ1-1 NA TRBV5-4 TGTGCCAGCAGCTTGGCCGGGGGACAGGGAGGGACTGAAGCTTTCTTT CASSLAGGQGGTEAFF
TRBD1 TRBJ2-3 NA TRBV18 TGTGCCAGCTCAATCGACAGGGGACGGACAGATACGCAGTATTTT CASSIDRGRTDTQYF
NA TRBJ1-2 NA TRBV5-6 TGTGCCAGCAGCCCCCTGTCAGGGACGAACTATGGCTACACCTTC CASSPLSGTNYGYTF
NA TRBJ2-3 NA TRBV7-2 TGTGCCAGCAGCTTAATCCTAGCGGATACGCAGTATTTT CASSLILADTQYF
NA TRBJ2-7 NA TRBV29-1 TGCAGCGTTGCATGGACTAACTACGAGCAGTACTTC CSVAWTNYEQYF
NA TRBJ1-6 NA TRBV2 TGTGCCAGCAGAGGTGATGCGAGCTCCTATAATTCACCCCTCCACTTT CASRGDASSYNSPLHF
NA TRBJ2-5 NA TRBV4-2 TGTGCCAGCAGCCCACAACAAGTCCAAGGAAGAGAGACCCAGTACTTC CASSPQQVQGRETQYF
NA TRBJ2-7 many TRBV29-1 TGCAGCGTTGATGCCCAGGGCGGGGACTACGAGCAGTACTTC CSVDAQGGDYEQYF
NA TRBJ2-1 NA TRBV10-3 TGTGCCATCAGTGAGTCGATGGCTAGCTACAATGGGCAGTTCTTC CAISESMASYNGQFF
NA TRBJ1-1 NA TRBV20-1 TGCAGTGCTAGGGACAATATGAACACTGGAGCTTTCTTT CSARDNMNTGAFF
TRBD2 TRBJ2-5 few TRBV5-1 TGCGCCAGCAGCATGACTAGCGGGTTCGGCGAGACCCAGTACTTC CASSMTSGFGETQYF
NA TRBJ2-3 NA TRBV25-1 TGTGCCAGCAGTGAAAAGGAGGACAGACCCACAGATACGCAGTATTTT CASSEKEDRPTDTQYF
TRBD1 TRBJ2-3 NA TRBV7-8 TGTGCCAGCAACTGGGACAGGAGCCTAAACACAGATACGCAGTATTTT CASNWDRSLNTDTQYF
TRBD2 TRBJ2-2 NA TRBV6-1 TGTGCCAGCAGTGGAAGCGGGGGGGCTTTAAACACCGGGGAGCTGTTTTTT CASSGSGGALNTGELFF
TRBD1 TRBJ2-7 few TRBV2 TGTGCCAGCGGCACCGACAGGGGCGTTAACTACGAGCAGTACTTC CASGTDRGVNYEQYF
NA TRBJ1-1 once TRBV2 TGTACCAGCAGCGACACGCCAGGGGCGGTTGAAGCTTTCTTT CTSSDTPGAVEAFF
TRBD1 TRBJ2-7 NA TRBV10-3 TGTGCCATCGGGCAGGGGGACAATTGCGAGCAGTACTTC CAIGQGDNCEQYF
TRBD2 TRBJ2-5 few TRBV20-1 TGCAGTGCATGGGGACTACGCGTAGAGACCCAGTACTTC CSAWGLRVETQYF
NA TRBJ2-2 NA TRBV6-4 TGTGCCAGCAGTGACCTAGCGAACACCGGGGAGCTGTTTTTT CASSDLANTGELFF
NA TRBJ2-3 few TRBV18 TGTGCCAGCTCACCCACTTCGGCTATGATTAGCACAGATACGCAGTATTTT CASSPTSAMISTDTQYF
TRBD1 TRBJ1-5 NA TRBV19 TGTGCCAGTAGCTGGGGACAGGGGCAACATCAGCCCCAGCATTTT CASSWGQGQHQPQHF
TRBD2 TRBJ2-1 few TRBV20-1 TGCAGTGCAAGACGCGGGGGGAATAACAATGAGCAGTTCTTC CSARRGGNNNEQFF
NA TRBJ1-1 NA TRBV29-1 TGCAGCGTTGAAGATCAGGGGAACACTGAAGCTTTCTTT CSVEDQGNTEAFF
NA TRBJ1-1 many TRBV6-5 TGTGCCAGCAGGAAGAACACTGAAGCTTTCTTT CASRKNTEAFF
NA TRBJ2-5 NA TRBV5-1 TGCGCCAGCAACTTGGGGGGTGAGGAGACCCAGTACTTC CASNLGGEETQYF
NA TRBJ1-5 NA TRBV7-2 TGTGCCAGCAGCTTTAGCTTTCAGGGGCAGCCCCAGCATTTT CASSFSFQGQPQHF
TRBD1 TRBJ1-5 few TRBV20-1 TGCAGTGCTTTTCTGGACAGGCCCGGGGGGCCCCAGCATTTT CSAFLDRPGGPQHF
TRBD1 TRBJ2-3 NA TRBV20-1 TGCAGTGCTAGCGCCCCCAGGGGGTTACCAGATACGCAGTATTTT CSASAPRGLPDTQYF
NA TRBJ1-1 NA TRBV3-1 TGTGCCAGCAGCCAAGAAGAGGGGAACACTGAAGCTTTCTTT CASSQEEGNTEAFF
NA TRBJ2-3 NA TRBV3-1 TGTGCCAGCAGGTCGGAATCAGGAGCAGATACGCAGTATTTT CASRSESGADTQYF
NA TRBJ2-5 NA TRBV5-1 TGCGCCAGCAGCTCATCCGTCAGGGGTCAAGAGACCCAGTACTTC CASSSSVRGQETQYF
NA TRBJ2-5 few TRBV12-3/TRBV12-4 TGTGCCAGCAGTTTATTAGCTCAGGAGACCCAGTACTTC CASSLLAQETQYF
NA TRBJ1-1 NA TRBV5-1 TGCGCCAGCAGCTTATCGAGGGGCCAGAACACTGAAGCTTTCTTT CASSLSRGQNTEAFF
NA TRBJ1-1 once TRBV4-1 TGCGCCAGCAGCCAACACCTTAGACAGACAGTTGGAGCTTTCTTT CASSQHLRQTVGAFF
TRBD1 TRBJ1-2 NA TRBV20-1 TGCAGTGCTGCTCGACAGGGACTCCTCTATGGCTACACCTTC CSAARQGLLYGYTF